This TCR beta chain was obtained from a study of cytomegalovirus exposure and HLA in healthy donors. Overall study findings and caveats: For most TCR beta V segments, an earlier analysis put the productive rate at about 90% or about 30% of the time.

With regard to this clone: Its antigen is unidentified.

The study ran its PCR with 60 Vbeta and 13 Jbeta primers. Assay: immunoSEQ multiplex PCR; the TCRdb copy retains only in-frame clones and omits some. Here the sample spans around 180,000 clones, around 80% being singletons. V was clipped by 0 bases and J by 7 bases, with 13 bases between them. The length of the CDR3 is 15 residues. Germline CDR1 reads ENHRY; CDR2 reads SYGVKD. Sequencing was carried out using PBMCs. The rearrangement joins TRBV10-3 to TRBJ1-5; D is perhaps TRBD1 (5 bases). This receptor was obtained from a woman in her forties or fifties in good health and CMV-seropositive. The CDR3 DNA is TGTGCCATCAGTGAGTCTCAGGACATCGGGCAGCCCCAGCATTTT. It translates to CAISESQDIGQPQHF.